A selection of T cell receptor beta chains follows, all from one sample in a study of T-cell reconstitution after alpha-beta-depleted transplantation in children. TCRdb re-analysed the PCR reads in MiXCR, keeping a single row per CDR3 protein. Here the sample spans hundreds of thousands of distinct CDR3 sequences, less than 20% being singletons. The input for sequencing was PBMCs, mostly from graft donor cells, taken 360 days after TCRalphabeta/CD19-depleted stem cell transplant. These receptors were taken from a male patient between 5 and 17 years old who had a stem cell transplant for acute lymphoblastic leukemia, so the T cells may come from the graft donor. Each CDR3 is given with its conserved first and last residue. D genes are given only for firm matches. The size entry is marked missing in some rows and otherwise reads once, few, many or a size class.

CDR3 DNA: TGTGCCAGCAGCGTAGATATCCGGTCCACAGATACGCAGTATTTT
CDR3 protein: CASSVDIRSTDTQYF
J gene: TRBJ2-3
D gene: -
V gene: TRBV9
clone size: -

CDR3 DNA: TGTGCCAGCAGTTTCCCGGGAGTGGTAGATACGCAGTATTTT
CDR3 protein: CASSFPGVVDTQYF
J gene: TRBJ2-3
D gene: -
V gene: TRBV27
clone size: many

CDR3 DNA: TGTGCCAGCAGCTTAGGCCTTCTAGCGGGAGCTTACACCGGGGAGCTGTTTTTT
CDR3 protein: CASSLGLLAGAYTGELFF
J gene: TRBJ2-2
D gene: TRBD2
V gene: TRBV13
clone size: -

CDR3 DNA: TGTGCCAGCAGATCGCCGGGACAGGGGGCTCACGAGCAGTACTTC
CDR3 protein: CASRSPGQGAHEQYF
J gene: TRBJ2-7
D gene: TRBD1
V gene: TRBV27
clone size: -

CDR3 DNA: TGCGCCAGCAGCGTCACTAGCGGGAGTTTCTACGAGCAGTACTTC
CDR3 protein: CASSVTSGSFYEQYF
J gene: TRBJ2-7
D gene: TRBD2
V gene: TRBV5-1
clone size: few

CDR3 DNA: TGTGCCAGCAGCTTACCGGGACACCGGTCTTCCGGGGAGCTGTTTTTT
CDR3 protein: CASSLPGHRSSGELFF
J gene: TRBJ2-2
D gene: -
V gene: TRBV7-8
clone size: -

CDR3 DNA: TGTGCCACCTTAGCGGGAGGGCCTGGGAATGAGCAGTTCTTC
CDR3 protein: CATLAGGPGNEQFF
J gene: TRBJ2-1
D gene: TRBD2
V gene: TRBV2
clone size: -

CDR3 DNA: TGCGCCAGCAGCTCGAGCCAGACCTACAATGAGCAGTTCTTC
CDR3 protein: CASSSSQTYNEQFF
J gene: TRBJ2-1
D gene: -
V gene: TRBV5-1
clone size: many

CDR3 DNA: TGCGCCAGCAGCTTGGGGACAGGAGACAATGAGCAGTTCTTC
CDR3 protein: CASSLGTGDNEQFF
J gene: TRBJ2-1
D gene: TRBD1
V gene: TRBV5-1
clone size: few

CDR3 DNA: TGTGCCAGCAGATGGGACATGGGATACGAGCAGTACTTC
CDR3 protein: CASRWDMGYEQYF
J gene: TRBJ2-7
D gene: -
V gene: TRBV5-5
clone size: -

CDR3 DNA: TGTGCCAGCAGCCAAGAGGGCCTAGCCGGTCGCGAGCAGTACTTC
CDR3 protein: CASSQEGLAGREQYF
J gene: TRBJ2-7
D gene: -
V gene: TRBV14
clone size: -

CDR3 DNA: TGTGCCAGCAGTTACTCCCCTAGCGGGAGGCTCGGGGATACGCAGTATTTT
CDR3 protein: CASSYSPSGRLGDTQYF
J gene: TRBJ2-3
D gene: TRBD2
V gene: TRBV6-2/TRBV6-3
clone size: -

CDR3 DNA: TGCGCCAGCAGCAGACAGGGGGAGGCATACGAGCAGTACTTC
CDR3 protein: CASSRQGEAYEQYF
J gene: TRBJ2-7
D gene: TRBD1
V gene: TRBV5-1
clone size: few

CDR3 DNA: TGCGCCAGCAGCTTGGGCCGTTACAGGGGGGCCTACGAGCAGTACTTC
CDR3 protein: CASSLGRYRGAYEQYF
J gene: TRBJ2-7
D gene: TRBD1
V gene: TRBV5-1
clone size: few

CDR3 DNA: TGTGCCAGTAATTACAAAGGTAGCGGTCGGAATGAGCAGTTCTTC
CDR3 protein: CASNYKGSGRNEQFF
J gene: TRBJ2-1
D gene: -
V gene: TRBV19
clone size: -

CDR3 DNA: TGTGCCAGCAGCTTAGAAGGACTAGCGGGACTGGCCGAGCAGTACTTC
CDR3 protein: CASSLEGLAGLAEQYF
J gene: TRBJ2-7
D gene: TRBD2
V gene: TRBV7-2
clone size: -

CDR3 DNA: TGTGCCAGCTCACCGGGCAGGGGTGGGGTCTACGAGCAGTACTTC
CDR3 protein: CASSPGRGGVYEQYF
J gene: TRBJ2-7
D gene: -
V gene: TRBV18
clone size: -

CDR3 DNA: TGCGCCAGCAGCCACTGGCTGGGACAGGGGAGCTACGAGCAGTACTTC
CDR3 protein: CASSHWLGQGSYEQYF
J gene: TRBJ2-7
D gene: TRBD1
V gene: TRBV4-1
clone size: few

CDR3 DNA: TGCGCCAGCAGCAATAAAACAGGGTTGGTCACCGGGGAGCTGTTTTTT
CDR3 protein: CASSNKTGLVTGELFF
J gene: TRBJ2-2
D gene: -
V gene: TRBV5-1
clone size: -

CDR3 DNA: TGCGCCAGCAGCCAAGAGCGGAGTGAGGGGGTACGTCAGTACTTC
CDR3 protein: CASSQERSEGVRQYF
J gene: TRBJ2-7
D gene: -
V gene: TRBV4-1
clone size: few

CDR3 DNA: TGTGCCAGCAGTTCACGACAGGGAGGCACAGATACGCAGTATTTT
CDR3 protein: CASSSRQGGTDTQYF
J gene: TRBJ2-3
D gene: TRBD1
V gene: TRBV12-3/TRBV12-4
clone size: -

CDR3 DNA: TGCAGTGCTCGCTCGACCGGGACAGCTAATGAAAAACTGTTTTTT
CDR3 protein: CSARSTGTANEKLFF
J gene: TRBJ1-4
D gene: TRBD1
V gene: TRBV20-1
clone size: few

CDR3 DNA: TGCGCCAGCAGCCGACTAGGTTCCCTCCTTAACGACAATGAGCAGTTCTTC
CDR3 protein: CASSRLGSLLNDNEQFF
J gene: TRBJ2-1
D gene: -
V gene: TRBV4-1
clone size: -

CDR3 DNA: TGTGCCATCAGTGAGCGGGGGCTAGCATACTCCTACAATGAGCAGTTCTTC
CDR3 protein: CAISERGLAYSYNEQFF
J gene: TRBJ2-1
D gene: -
V gene: TRBV10-3
clone size: -

CDR3 DNA: TGTGCCAGCACCGAGGGGCTTTTCACCGGGGAGCTGTTTTTT
CDR3 protein: CASTEGLFTGELFF
J gene: TRBJ2-2
D gene: -
V gene: TRBV12-3/TRBV12-4
clone size: -

CDR3 DNA: TGTGCCAGCAGCCCTCCACTAGCGGTGAACACCGGGGAGCTGTTTTTT
CDR3 protein: CASSPPLAVNTGELFF
J gene: TRBJ2-2
D gene: TRBD2
V gene: TRBV11-2
clone size: few

CDR3 DNA: TGTGCCAGCATCCATCGGGGTTGTGAGACCCAGTACTTC
CDR3 protein: CASIHRGCETQYF
J gene: TRBJ2-5
D gene: -
V gene: TRBV7-9
clone size: -

CDR3 DNA: TGTGCCAGCAGTGTCGCGGGAGACAACGAGCAGTACTTC
CDR3 protein: CASSVAGDNEQYF
J gene: TRBJ2-7
D gene: TRBD2
V gene: TRBV2
clone size: few

CDR3 DNA: TGTGCCAGCGGGTCCGTAGGGGGGCTAGGCGGCTACACCTTC
CDR3 protein: CASGSVGGLGGYTF
J gene: TRBJ1-2
D gene: -
V gene: TRBV27
clone size: few